The TCR beta chain described here comes from a study of regulatory T cells in long-lasting Graves disease. Study-level results: Comparison showed that persistent patients shared more public clonotypes (around 3,000) than new patients (roughly 1,000).

A remark on this clonotype: The antigen remains unidentified.

Building the TCR beta libraries relied on iRepertoire HTBI primers, and CDR3 regions underwent Arm-PCR. Via MiXCR, TCRdb re-called the multiplex PCR reads, giving one row per CDR3 protein. The sample contains 680,000 or so distinct CDR3 sequences, about 16% of which appear only once. Time point specified: newly diagnosed GD, antithyroid drugs for less than 3 months. PBMC RNA was the source of the TCR library. The CDR3 is 14 amino acids. CDR1 and CDR2 (germline): SGHTS, YDEGEE. Between the trimmed V and J ends, which lost 2 bases and 5 bases, there was a span of 13 bases. These same records also appear under a second study, on T cells in Graves' hyperthyroidism and ophthalmopathy. As that report states: First-round RT-PCR of the TCR CDR3 relied on the HTBI primer set.

The rearrangement joins TRBV5-8 to TRBJ2-5, with D possibly called TRBD1 or TRBD2 (5 bases each). Sequenced material: peripheral blood mononuclear cells (PBMCs), taken at new diagnosis, from a patient treated with antithyroid drugs. The receptor was derived from a woman in her 30s with Graves disease. In nucleotides, the CDR3 is TGTGCCAGCAGCTTCCCCGGGGCCAAGGAGACCCAGTACTTC. It encodes CASSFPGAKETQYF. Full variable domain (outside the CDR3, taken from reference TRBV5-8 and TRBJ2-5): EAGVTQSPTHLIKTRGQQATLRCSPISGHTSVYWYQQALGLGLQFLLWYDEGEERNRGNFPPRFSGRQFPNYSSELNVNALELEDSALYLCASSFPGAKETQYFGPGTRLLVL.